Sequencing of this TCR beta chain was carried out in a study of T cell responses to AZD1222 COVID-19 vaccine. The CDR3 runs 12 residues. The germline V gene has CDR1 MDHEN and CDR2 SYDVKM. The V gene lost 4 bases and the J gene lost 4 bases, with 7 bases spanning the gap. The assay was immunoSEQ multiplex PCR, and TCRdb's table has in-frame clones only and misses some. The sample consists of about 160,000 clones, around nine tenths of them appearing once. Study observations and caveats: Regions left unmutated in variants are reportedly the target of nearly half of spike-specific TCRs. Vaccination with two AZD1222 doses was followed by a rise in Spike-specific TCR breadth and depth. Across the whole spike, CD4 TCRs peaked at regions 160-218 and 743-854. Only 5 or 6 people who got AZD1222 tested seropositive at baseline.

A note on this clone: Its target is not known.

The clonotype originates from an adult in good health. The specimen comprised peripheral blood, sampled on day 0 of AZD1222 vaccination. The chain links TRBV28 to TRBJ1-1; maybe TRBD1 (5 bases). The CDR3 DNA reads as TGTGCCAGCAGTTCAGGGCTCACTGAAGCTTTCTTT. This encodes CASSSGLTEAFF. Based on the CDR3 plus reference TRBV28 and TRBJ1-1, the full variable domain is DVKVTQSSRYLVKRTGEKVFLECVQDMDHENMFWYRQDPGLGLRLIYFSYDVKMKEKGDIPEGYSVSREKKERFSLILESASTNQTSMYLCASSSGLTEAFFGQGTRLTVV.